The clone carrying this T cell receptor (beta chain) was picked up many times. The library targeted TCRbeta and was prepared with unique molecular identifiers. TCRdb recomputed calls from the PCR reads with MiXCR, one row per CDR3 protein. The table records over 300,000 distinct CDR3 sequences, approximately 10% of them present only once. The data were taken from a study of T-cell reconstitution after alpha-beta-depleted transplantation in children. The V end was cut by 3 bases, the J end by 7 bases, with 7 bases between. This CDR3 region has 12 residues. CDR1 and CDR2 from the germline V gene are SNHLY and FYNNEI.

This TCR came from a human donor who donated a stem cell graft to a child with acute lymphoblastic leukemia. Source: PBMCs from the stem cell graft donor, taken from the stem cell graft. V gene TRBV2 combines with J gene TRBJ1-5; the D gene is possibly TRBD1 (5 bases). The CDR3 protein is CASSDNRQPQHF. CDR3 nucleotides: TGTGCCAGCAGTGATAACAGGCAGCCCCAGCATTTT.